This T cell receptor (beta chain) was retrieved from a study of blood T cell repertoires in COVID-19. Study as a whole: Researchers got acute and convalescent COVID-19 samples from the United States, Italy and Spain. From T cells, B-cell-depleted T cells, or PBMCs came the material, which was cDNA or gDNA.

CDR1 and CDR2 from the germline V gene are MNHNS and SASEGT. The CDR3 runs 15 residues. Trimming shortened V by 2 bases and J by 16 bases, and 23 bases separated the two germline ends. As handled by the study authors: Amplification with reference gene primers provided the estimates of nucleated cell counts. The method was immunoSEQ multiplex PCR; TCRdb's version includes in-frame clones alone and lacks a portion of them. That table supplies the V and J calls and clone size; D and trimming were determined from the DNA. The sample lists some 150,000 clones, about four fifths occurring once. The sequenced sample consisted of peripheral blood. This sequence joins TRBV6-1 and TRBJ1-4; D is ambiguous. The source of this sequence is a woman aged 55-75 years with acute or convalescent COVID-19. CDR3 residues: CASSELSSWEKREFF. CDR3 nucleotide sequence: TGTGCCAGCAGTGAATTAAGTTCCTGGGAGAAAAGGGAGTTTTTT.